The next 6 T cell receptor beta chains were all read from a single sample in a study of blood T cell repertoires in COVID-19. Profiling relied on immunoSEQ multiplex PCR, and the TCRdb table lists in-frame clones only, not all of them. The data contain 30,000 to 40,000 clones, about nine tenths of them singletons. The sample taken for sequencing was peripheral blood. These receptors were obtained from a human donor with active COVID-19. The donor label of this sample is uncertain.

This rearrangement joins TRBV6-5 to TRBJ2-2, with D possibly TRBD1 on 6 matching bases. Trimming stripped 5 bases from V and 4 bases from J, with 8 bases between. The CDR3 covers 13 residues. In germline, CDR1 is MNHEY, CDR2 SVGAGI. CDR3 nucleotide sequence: TGTGCCAGCAGTACAGGGTCCACCGGGGAGCTGTTTTTT. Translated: CASSTGSTGELFF.

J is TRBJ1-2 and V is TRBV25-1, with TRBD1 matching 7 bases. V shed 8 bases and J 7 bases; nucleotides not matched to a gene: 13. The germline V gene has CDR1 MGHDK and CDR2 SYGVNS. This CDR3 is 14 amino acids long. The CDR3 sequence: CASGRDSSWGGYTF. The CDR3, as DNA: TGTGCCAGCGGAAGGGACAGCTCATGGGGTGGCTACACCTTC.

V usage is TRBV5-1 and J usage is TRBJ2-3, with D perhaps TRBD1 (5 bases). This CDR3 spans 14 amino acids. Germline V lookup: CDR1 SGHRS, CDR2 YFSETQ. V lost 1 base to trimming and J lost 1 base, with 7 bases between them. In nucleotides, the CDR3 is TGCGCCAGCAGCTTGCAGGGTGGCACAGATACGCAGTATTTT. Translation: CASSLQGGTDTQYF.

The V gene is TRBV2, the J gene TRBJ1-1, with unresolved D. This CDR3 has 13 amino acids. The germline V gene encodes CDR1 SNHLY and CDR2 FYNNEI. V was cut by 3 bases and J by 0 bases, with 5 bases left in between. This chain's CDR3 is CASSDEVNTEAFF. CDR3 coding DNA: TGTGCCAGCAGTGATGAGGTGAACACTGAAGCTTTCTTT.

The CDR3 DNA sequence: TGCAGCGTGCAACTAGCGGGGGGGCCCGGGGAGCTGTTTTTT. This gives the protein CSVQLAGGPGELFF. The chain combines TRBV29-1 with TRBJ2-2, with TRBD2 identical over 13 bases. V trimming: 6 bases; J trimming: 6 bases; junction bases outside the gene matches: 4. Germline CDR1 is SQVTM and CDR2 is ANQGSEA. This CDR3 comprises 14 residues.

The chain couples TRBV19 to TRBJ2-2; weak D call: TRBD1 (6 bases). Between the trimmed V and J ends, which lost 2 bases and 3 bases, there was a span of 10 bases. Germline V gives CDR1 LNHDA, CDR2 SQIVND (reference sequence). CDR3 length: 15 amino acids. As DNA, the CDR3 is TGTGCCAGTAGTATAATGGGGGCGGACACCGGGGAGCTGTTTTTT. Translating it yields CASSIMGADTGELFF.